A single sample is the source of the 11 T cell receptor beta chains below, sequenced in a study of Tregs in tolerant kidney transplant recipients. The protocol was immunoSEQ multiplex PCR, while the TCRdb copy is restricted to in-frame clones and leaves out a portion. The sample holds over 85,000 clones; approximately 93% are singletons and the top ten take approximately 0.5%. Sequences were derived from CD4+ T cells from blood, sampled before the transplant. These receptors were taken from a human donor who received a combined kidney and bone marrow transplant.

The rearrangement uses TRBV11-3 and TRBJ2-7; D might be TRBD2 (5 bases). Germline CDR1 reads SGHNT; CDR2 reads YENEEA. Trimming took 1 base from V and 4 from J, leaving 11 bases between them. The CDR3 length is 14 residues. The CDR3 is CASSLGEGRYEQYF. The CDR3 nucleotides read TGTGCCAGCAGCTTAGGAGAGGGCAGGTACGAGCAGTACTTC.

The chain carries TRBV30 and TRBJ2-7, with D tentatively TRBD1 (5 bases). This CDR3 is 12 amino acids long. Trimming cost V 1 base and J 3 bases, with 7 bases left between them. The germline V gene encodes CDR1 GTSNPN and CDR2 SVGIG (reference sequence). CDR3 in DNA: TGTGCCTGGAGTGCTCAGGGCTACGAGCAGTACTTC. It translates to CAWSAQGYEQYF. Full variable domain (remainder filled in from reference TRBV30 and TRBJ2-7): SQTIHQWPATLVQPVGSPLSLECTVEGTSNPNLYWYRQAAGRGLQLLFYSVGIGQISSEVPQNLSASRPQDRQFILSSKKLLLSDSGFYLCAWSAQGYEQYFGPGTRLTVT.

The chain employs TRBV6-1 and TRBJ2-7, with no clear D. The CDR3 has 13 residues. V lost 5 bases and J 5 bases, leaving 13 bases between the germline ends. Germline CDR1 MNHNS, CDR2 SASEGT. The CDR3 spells CASSRLKIDEQYF. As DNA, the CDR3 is TGTGCCAGCAGTCGCCTTAAAATAGACGAGCAGTACTTC.

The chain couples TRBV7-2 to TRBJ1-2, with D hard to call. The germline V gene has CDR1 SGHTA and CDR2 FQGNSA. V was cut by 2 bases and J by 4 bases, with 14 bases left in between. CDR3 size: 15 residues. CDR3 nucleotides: TGTGCCAGCAGCTTAAGTCTTGAGTACGGCTATGGCTACACCTTC. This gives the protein CASSLSLEYGYGYTF.

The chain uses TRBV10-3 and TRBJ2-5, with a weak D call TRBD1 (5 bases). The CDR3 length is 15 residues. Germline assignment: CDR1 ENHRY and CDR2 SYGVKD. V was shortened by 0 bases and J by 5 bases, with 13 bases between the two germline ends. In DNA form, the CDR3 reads TGTGCCATCAGTGAGTCGACAAGGGGATGGGAGACCCAGTACTTC. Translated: CAISESTRGWETQYF.

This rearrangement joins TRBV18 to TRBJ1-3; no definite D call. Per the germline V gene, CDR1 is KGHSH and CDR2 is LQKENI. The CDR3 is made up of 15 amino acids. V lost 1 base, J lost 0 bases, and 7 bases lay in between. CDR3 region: CASSPQVLSGNTIYF. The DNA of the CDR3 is TGTGCCAGCTCACCACAAGTACTCTCTGGAAACACCATATATTTT. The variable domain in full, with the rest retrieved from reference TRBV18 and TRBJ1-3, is NAGVMQNPRHLVRRRGQEARLRCSPMKGHSHVYWYRQLPEEGLKFMVYLQKENIIDESGMPKERFSAEFPKEGPSILRIQQVVRGDSAAYFCASSPQVLSGNTIYFGEGSWLTVV.

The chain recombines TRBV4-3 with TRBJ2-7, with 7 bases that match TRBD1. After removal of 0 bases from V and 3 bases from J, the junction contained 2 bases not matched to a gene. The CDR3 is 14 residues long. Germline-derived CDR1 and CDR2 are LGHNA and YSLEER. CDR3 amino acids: CASSQEQGYYEQYF. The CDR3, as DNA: TGCGCCAGCAGCCAAGAACAGGGGTACTACGAGCAGTACTTC.

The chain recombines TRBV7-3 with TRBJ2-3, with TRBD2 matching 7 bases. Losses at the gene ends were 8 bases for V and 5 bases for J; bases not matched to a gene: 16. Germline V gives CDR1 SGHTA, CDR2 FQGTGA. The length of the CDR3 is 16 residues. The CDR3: CASSPGRGTAGDTQYF. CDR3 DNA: TGTGCCAGCTCTCCCGGGCGGGGGACCGCGGGAGATACGCAGTATTTT.

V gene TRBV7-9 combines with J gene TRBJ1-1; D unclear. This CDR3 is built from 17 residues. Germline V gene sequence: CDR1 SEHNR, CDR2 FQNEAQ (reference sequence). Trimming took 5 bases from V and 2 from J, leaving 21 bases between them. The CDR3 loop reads CASSLFGNYEGNTEAFF. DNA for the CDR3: TGTGCCAGCAGCCTTTTCGGGAATTATGAGGGCAACACTGAAGCTTTCTTT.

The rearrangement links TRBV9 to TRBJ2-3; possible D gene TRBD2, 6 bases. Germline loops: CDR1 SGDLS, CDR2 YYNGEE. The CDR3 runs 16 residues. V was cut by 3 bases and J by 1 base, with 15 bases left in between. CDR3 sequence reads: CASSAVGSSGTDTQYF. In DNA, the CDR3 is TGTGCCAGCAGCGCGGTCGGGAGTTCAGGCACAGATACGCAGTATTTT.

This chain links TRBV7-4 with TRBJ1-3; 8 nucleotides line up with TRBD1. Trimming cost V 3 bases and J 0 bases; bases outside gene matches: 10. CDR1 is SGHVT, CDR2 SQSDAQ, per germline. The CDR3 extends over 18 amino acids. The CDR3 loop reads CASSFKDRALVSGNTIYF. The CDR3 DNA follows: TGTGCCAGCAGCTTTAAGGACAGGGCCCTCGTCTCTGGAAACACCATATATTTT.